Reported below is one T cell receptor (beta chain). This sample stems from a study of blood T cell repertoires in COVID-19. Donors were grouped by their self-reported clinical history. The germline V gene encodes CDR1 SGHNT and CDR2 YENEEA. The CDR3 length is 17 residues. The ends lost 2 bases at V and 2 bases at J; junction bases unmatched: 9. This table comes from immunoSEQ multiplex PCR, and its TCRdb copy is limited to in-frame clones, with some not included. The table has about 200,000 clones, 82% seen once. This rearrangement joins TRBV11-3 to TRBJ2-3; the match to TRBD2 covers 8 bases. This TCR came from a woman aged 60-75 years with acute COVID-19. The sequenced material came from PBMCs or T cells enriched from blood (not recorded which). Here the CDR3 DNA reads TGTGCCAGCAGCTTAAGTTTTACTAGCGGACCCACAGATACGCAGTATTTT. The encoded protein is CASSLSFTSGPTDTQYF.